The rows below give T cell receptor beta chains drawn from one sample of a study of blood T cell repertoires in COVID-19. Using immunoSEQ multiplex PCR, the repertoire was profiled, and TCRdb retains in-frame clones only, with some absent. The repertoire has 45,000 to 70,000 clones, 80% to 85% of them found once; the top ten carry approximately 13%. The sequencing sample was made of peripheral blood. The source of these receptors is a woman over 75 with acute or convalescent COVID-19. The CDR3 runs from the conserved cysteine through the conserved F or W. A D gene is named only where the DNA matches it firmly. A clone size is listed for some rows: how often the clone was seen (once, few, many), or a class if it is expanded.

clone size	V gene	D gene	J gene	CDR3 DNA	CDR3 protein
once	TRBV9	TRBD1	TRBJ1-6	TGTGCCAGCAGCGGGAGACAGGGGGAGAATTCACCCCTCCACTTT	CASSGRQGENSPLHF
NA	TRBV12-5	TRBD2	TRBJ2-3	TGTGCTAGTGGGCTGACTAGCGGGGGGCCGAGCACAGATACGCAGTATTTT	CASGLTSGGPSTDTQYF
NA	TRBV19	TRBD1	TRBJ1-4	TGTGCCAGTAGTACGCCCCGACAGGGCGGCGAAAAACTGTTTTTT	CASSTPRQGGEKLFF
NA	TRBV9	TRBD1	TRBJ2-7	TGTGCCAGCAGCGTAACCCCGACAGGGACCTACGAGCAGTACTTC	CASSVTPTGTYEQYF
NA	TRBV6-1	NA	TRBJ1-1	TGTGCCAGCAGTGAAGCTTCCGCTCGGGTCACTGAAGCTTTCTTT	CASSEASARVTEAFF
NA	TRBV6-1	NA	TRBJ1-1	TGTGCCAGCAGTGAAACTGTCCCTAATGAAGCTTTCTTT	CASSETVPNEAFF
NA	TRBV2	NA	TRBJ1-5	TGTGCCAGCAGTGTGCGGGCCGATCAGCCCCAGCATTTT	CASSVRADQPQHF
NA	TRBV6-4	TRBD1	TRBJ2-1	TGTGCCAGCAGTGAATTCACAGGGGATGAGCAGTTCTTC	CASSEFTGDEQFF
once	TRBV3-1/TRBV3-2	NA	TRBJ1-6	TGTGCCAGCAGCCAAGAAAGCCGTCGCATGTCACCCCTCCACTTT	CASSQESRRMSPLHF
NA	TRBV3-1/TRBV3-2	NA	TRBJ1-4	TGTGCCAGCAGCCAAGCATTGAATGAAAAACTGTTTTTT	CASSQALNEKLFF
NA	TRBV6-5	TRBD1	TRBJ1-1	TGTGCCAGCAGTTACCCCAGACAGGGGGCGTTTACTGAAGCTTTCTTT	CASSYPRQGAFTEAFF
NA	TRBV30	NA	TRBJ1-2	TGTGCCTGGAGTCCCGGTGGGACTGAGTATGGCTACACCTTC	CAWSPGGTEYGYTF
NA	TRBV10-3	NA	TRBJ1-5	TGTGCCATCAGTTGGGGAGATGGCAATCAGCCCCAGCATTTT	CAISWGDGNQPQHF
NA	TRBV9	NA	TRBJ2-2	TGTGCCAGCAGCGTGGGGGGTATGGTCGGGGAGCTGTTTTTT	CASSVGGMVGELFF
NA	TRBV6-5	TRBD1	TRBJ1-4	TGTGCCAGCAGACGACAGGGGGCCGCTAATGAAAAACTGTTTTTT	CASRRQGAANEKLFF
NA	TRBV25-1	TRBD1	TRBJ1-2	TGTGCCAGCAGTGAAGAGGCCACAGGGGGAAGGGGCTACACCTTC	CASSEEATGGRGYTF
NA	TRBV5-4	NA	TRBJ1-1	TGTGCCAGCAGCTTGGCAGCGCTGAACACTGAAGCTTTCTTT	CASSLAALNTEAFF
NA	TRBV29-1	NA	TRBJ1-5	TGCAGCGTTCTGACGGGTGACAATCAGCCCCAGCATTTT	CSVLTGDNQPQHF
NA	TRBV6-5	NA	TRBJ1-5	TGTGCCAGCAGTTCCACGGTCATGGGCAATCAGCCCCAGCATTTT	CASSSTVMGNQPQHF
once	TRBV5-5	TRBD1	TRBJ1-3	TGTGCCAGCAGCTTGATTGTGACAGGGTCTGGAAACACCATATATTTT	CASSLIVTGSGNTIYF
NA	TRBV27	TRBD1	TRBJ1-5	TGTGCCAGCAGTCTACGGACAGGGAATACGGAGCAGCCCCAGCATTTT	CASSLRTGNTEQPQHF
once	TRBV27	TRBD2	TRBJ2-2	TGTGCCAGCAGGACGCCGGGACTAGCGGGGGGGCTGGCGGGGACCGGGGAGCTGTTTTTT	CASRTPGLAGGLAGTGELFF
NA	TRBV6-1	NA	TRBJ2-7	TGTGCCAGCAGTGAGGGCAGCGGGCGGGGGCAGTACTTC	CASSEGSGRGQYF
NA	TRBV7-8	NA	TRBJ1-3	TGTGCCAGCAGCTTAGCGCGGGGGGCGCACACCATATATTTT	CASSLARGAHTIYF
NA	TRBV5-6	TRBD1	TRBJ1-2	TGTGCCAGCAGACGACAGGGAGACTATGGCTACACCTTC	CASRRQGDYGYTF
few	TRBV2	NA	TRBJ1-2	TGTGCCACACAGGGCGAGGGCTATGGCTACACCTTC	CATQGEGYGYTF
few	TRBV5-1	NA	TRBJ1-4	TGCGCCAGCAGCTTGGTAGGACAGCCTAATGAAAAACTGTTTTTT	CASSLVGQPNEKLFF
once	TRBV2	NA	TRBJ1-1	TGTGCCAGCAGTGAAGGCCGCCTTCGGGTGAACACTGAAGCTTTCTTT	CASSEGRLRVNTEAFF
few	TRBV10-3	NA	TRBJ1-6	TGTGCCATCAGTGAGTCTGCGGGGAAAATTAATTCACCCCTCCACTTT	CAISESAGKINSPLHF
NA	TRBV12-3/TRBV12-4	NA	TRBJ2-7	TGTGCCAGCAGTTTAGCGCGGGACGAGCAGTACTTC	CASSLARDEQYF
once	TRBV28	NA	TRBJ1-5	TGTGCCAGCAGTGGGTTACAGGCCCAGCATTTT	CASSGLQAQHF
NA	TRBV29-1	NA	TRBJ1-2	TGCAGCGTTGAAGGCCCGGGGGGGTGGACCGGCGGCTACACCTTC	CSVEGPGGWTGGYTF
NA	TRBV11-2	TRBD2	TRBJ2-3	TGTGCCAGCAGCTTAAGTTCGGGGGGGGCCACGGATACGCAGTATTTT	CASSLSSGGATDTQYF
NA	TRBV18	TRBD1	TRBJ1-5	TGTGCCAGCTCACCAGACAGGGGGGGAAATCAGCCCCAGCATTTT	CASSPDRGGNQPQHF
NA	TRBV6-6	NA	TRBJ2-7	TGTGCCAGCAGACGCGGGACAGACTACGAGCAGTACTTC	CASRRGTDYEQYF
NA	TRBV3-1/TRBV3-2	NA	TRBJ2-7	TGTGCCAGCAGCCAAGTCCCAAACGAGCAGTACTTC	CASSQVPNEQYF
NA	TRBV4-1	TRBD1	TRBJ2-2	TGCGCCAGCAGCCCGGCCCCGGGACAGGGGGGCACCGGGGAGCTGTTTTTT	CASSPAPGQGGTGELFF
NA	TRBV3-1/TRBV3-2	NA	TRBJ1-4	TGTGCCAGCAGCCAAGATTGGAGGGGGGGGGAAAAACTGTTTTTT	CASSQDWRGGEKLFF
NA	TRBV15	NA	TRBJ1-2	TGTGCCACCAGTCAGAATGGTCCAGGGAACTACTATGGCTACACCTTC	CATSQNGPGNYYGYTF
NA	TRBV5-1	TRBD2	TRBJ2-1	TGCGCCAGCAGCCCCACCAGCGGGGGGAGGAATGAGCAGTTCTTC	CASSPTSGGRNEQFF
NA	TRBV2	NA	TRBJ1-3	TGTGCCAGCAGACCGGACAGCACCTCTGGAAACACCATATATTTT	CASRPDSTSGNTIYF
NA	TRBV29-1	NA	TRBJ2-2	TGCAGCGTTGACGGCCCGGGGACCGGGGAGCTGTTTTTT	CSVDGPGTGELFF
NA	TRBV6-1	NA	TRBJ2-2	TGTGCCAGCAGTGAGGGGACAGGGGAGCTGTTTTTT	CASSEGTGELFF
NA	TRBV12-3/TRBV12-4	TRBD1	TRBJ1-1	TGTGCCAGCAGTTCACGGGACAGTGGGGCTTTCTTT	CASSSRDSGAFF
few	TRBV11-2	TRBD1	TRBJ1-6	TGTGCCAGCAGCATTACCGGGACAGGGCATCTTTATAATTCACCCCTCCACTTT	CASSITGTGHLYNSPLHF
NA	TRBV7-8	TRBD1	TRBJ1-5	TGTGCCAGCAGCTTAGTGGCGGGACAGGGGTATCAGCCCCAGCATTTT	CASSLVAGQGYQPQHF
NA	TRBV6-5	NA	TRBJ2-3	TGTGCCAGCAGTTTCCCGGGAGATACGCAGTATTTT	CASSFPGDTQYF
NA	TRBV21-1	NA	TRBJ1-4	TGTGCCAGCCGTTCGTGGGGGCGTTCCTCTAATGAAAAACTGTTTTTT	CASRSWGRSSNEKLFF